This TCR beta chain was identified in a study of identical twins. As regards this clonotype: Its antigen is as yet unknown.

The CDR3 spans 15 residues. Germline V CDR1 and CDR2: SGHVS, FQNEAQ. After removal of 2 bases from V and 6 bases from J, the junction contained 7 bases not matched to a gene. Overall study findings and caveats: Out-of-frame alpha sequences common to twins exhibited a surplus of low generation probability.

Each CDR3 protein is one row after TCRdb ran MiXCR on the 5' RACE reads. The repertoire holds 750,000 to 950,000 distinct CDR3 sequences, with around 12% as singletons. This sample also appeared in a second study, on yellow fever vaccine responses in identical twins.

The source of this sequence is a woman younger than 30 in good health. This chain joins TRBV7-8 and TRBJ2-3; 8 bases agree with TRBD2. What was sequenced was PBMCs. In DNA, the CDR3 is TGTGCCAGCAGCTTAACAGCGGGGGCTTCGGATACGCAGTATTTT. It is translated as CASSLTAGASDTQYF. The full variable domain, its missing parts supplied by reference TRBV7-8 and TRBJ2-3, is GAGVSQSPRYKVAKRGQDVALRCDPISGHVSLFWYQQALGQGPEFLTYFQNEAQLDKSGLPSDRFFAERPEGSVSTLKIQRTQQEDSAVYLCASSLTAGASDTQYFGPGTRLTVL.